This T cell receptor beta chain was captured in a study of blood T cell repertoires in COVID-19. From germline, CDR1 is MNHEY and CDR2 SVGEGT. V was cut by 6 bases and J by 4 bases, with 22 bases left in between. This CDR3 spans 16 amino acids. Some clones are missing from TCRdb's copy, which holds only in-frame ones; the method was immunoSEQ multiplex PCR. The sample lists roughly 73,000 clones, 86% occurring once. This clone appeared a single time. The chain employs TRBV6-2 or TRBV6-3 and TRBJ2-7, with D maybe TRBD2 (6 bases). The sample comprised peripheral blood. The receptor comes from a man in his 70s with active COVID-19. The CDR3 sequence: CASSPRRAAEGYEQYF. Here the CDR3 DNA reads TGTGCCAGCAGCCCTCGACGGGCAGCGGAGGGTTACGAGCAGTACTTC.